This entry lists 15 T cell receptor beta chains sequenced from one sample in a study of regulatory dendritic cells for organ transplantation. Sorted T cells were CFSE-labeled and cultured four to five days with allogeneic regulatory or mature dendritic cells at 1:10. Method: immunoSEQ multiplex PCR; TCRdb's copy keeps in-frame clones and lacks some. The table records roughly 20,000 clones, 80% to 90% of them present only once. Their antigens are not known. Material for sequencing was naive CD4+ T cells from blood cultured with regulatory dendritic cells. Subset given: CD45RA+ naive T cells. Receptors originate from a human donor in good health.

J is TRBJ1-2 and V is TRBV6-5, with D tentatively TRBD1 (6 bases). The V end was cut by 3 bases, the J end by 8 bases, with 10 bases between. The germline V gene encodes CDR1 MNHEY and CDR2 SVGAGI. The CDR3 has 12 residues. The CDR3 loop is CASSYAGEGYTF. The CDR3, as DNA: TGTGCCAGCAGTTATGCAGGGGAAGGCTACACCTTC.

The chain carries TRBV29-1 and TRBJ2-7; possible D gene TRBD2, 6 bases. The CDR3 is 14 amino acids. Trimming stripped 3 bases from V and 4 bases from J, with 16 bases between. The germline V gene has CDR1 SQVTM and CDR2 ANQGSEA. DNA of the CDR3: TGCAGCGTTGAGCTCACCGGGAGCCTTTACGAGCAGTACTTC. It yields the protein CSVELTGSLYEQYF.

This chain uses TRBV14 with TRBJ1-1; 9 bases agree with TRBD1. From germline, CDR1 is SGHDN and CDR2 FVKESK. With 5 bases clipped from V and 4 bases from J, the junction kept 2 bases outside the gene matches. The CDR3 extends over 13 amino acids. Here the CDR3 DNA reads TGTGCCAGCAGCGGACAGGGGTTCACTGAAGCTTTCTTT. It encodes CASSGQGFTEAFF.

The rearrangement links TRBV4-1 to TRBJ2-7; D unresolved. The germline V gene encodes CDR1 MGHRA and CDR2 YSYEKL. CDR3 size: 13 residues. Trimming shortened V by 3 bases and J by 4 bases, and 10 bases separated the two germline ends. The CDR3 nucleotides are TGCGCCAGCAGCCATGGCTACCAATACGAGCAGTACTTC. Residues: CASSHGYQYEQYF.

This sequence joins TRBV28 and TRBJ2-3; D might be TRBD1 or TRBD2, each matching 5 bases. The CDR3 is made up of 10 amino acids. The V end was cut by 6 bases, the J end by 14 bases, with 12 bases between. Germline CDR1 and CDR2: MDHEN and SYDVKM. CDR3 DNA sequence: TGTGCCAGCAGCGGGACCAAAGGGTATTTT. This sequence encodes CASSGTKGYF.

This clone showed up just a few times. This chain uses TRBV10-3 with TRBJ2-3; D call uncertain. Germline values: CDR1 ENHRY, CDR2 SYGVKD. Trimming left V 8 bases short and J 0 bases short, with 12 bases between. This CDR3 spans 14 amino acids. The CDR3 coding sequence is TGTGCCATCGGGGAAGGGCTGAGCACAGATACGCAGTATTTT. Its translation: CAIGEGLSTDTQYF.

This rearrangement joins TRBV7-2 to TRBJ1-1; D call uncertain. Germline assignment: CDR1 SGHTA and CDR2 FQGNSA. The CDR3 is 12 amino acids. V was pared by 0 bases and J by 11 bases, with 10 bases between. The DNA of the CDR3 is TGTGCCAGCAGCTTAGCGGCTCCTCGGGCTTTCTTT. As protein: CASSLAAPRAFF.

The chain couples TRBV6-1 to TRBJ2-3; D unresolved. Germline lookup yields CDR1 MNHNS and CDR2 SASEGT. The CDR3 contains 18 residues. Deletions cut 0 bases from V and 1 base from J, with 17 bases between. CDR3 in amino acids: CASSEAGFWASGTDTQYF. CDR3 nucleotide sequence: TGTGCCAGCAGTGAAGCGGGGTTTTGGGCATCTGGCACAGATACGCAGTATTTT.

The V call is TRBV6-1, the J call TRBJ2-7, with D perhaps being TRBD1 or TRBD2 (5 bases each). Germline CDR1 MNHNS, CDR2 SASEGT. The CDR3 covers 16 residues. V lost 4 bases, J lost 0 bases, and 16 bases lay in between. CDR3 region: CASSVLPGRDSYEQYF. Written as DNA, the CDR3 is TGTGCCAGCAGTGTCCTTCCGGGACGGGACTCCTACGAGCAGTACTTC.

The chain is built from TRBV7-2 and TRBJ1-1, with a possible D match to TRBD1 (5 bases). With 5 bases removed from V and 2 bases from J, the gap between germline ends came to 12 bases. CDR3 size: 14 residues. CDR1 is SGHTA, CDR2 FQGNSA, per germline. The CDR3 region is CASSLAGINTEAFF. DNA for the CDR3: TGTGCCAGCAGCCTCGCAGGGATCAACACTGAAGCTTTCTTT.

CDR3 loop: CASSLGYTGGVHGYTF. The CDR3 DNA is TGCGCCAGCAGCTTGGGATATACAGGGGGCGTTCATGGCTACACCTTC. The chain joins TRBV5-1 to TRBJ1-2, with 9 bases that match TRBD1. V shed 0 bases, J shed 6 bases, and the junction held 9 bases outside the gene matches. CDR3 length equals 16 residues. The germline V gene encodes CDR1 SGHRS and CDR2 YFSETQ.

CDR3 amino acids: CASSLLQLGYGYTF. The CDR3, as DNA: TGTGCCAGCAGCTTATTGCAGTTAGGGTATGGCTACACCTTC. The V gene is TRBV7-2, the J gene TRBJ1-2; D not resolved. Trimming left V 2 bases short and J 5 bases short, with 12 bases between. CDR1 and CDR2 (germline): SGHTA, FQGNSA. The CDR3 is 14 amino acids.

Written as DNA, the CDR3 is TGTGCCGCGGAAGAAACAGGGCCGGGTGAAAAACTGTTTTTT. Translation gives CAAEETGPGEKLFF. This chain uses TRBV28 with TRBJ1-4; a possible D gene is TRBD1 (6 bases). The germline V gene has CDR1 MDHEN and CDR2 SYDVKM. The CDR3 runs 14 residues. V lost 11 bases and J 7 bases, leaving 20 bases between the germline ends.

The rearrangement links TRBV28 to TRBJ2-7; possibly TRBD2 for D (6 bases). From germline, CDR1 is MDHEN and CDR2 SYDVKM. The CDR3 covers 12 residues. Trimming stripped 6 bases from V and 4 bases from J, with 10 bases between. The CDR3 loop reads CASSLGGYEQYF. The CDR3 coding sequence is TGTGCCAGCAGCCTGGGGGGATACGAGCAGTACTTC. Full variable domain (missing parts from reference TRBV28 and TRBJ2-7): DVKVTQSSRYLVKRTGEKVFLECVQDMDHENMFWYRQDPGLGLRLIYFSYDVKMKEKGDIPEGYSVSREKKERFSLILESASTNQTSMYLCASSLGGYEQYFGPGTRLTVT.

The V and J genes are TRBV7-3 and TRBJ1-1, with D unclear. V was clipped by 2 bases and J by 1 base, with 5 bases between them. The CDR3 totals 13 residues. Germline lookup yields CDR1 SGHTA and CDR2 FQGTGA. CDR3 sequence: CASSLARNTEAFF. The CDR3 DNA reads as TGTGCCAGCAGCTTAGCCCGGAACACTGAAGCTTTCTTT.